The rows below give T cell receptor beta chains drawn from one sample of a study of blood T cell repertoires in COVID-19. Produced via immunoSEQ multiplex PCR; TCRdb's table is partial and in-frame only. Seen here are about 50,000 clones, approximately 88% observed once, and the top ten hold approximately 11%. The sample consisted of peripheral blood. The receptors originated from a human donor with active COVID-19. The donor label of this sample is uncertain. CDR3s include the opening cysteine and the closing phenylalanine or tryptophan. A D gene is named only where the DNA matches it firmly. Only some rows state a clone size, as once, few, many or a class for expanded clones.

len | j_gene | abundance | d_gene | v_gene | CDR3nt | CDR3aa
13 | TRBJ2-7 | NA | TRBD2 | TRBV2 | TGTGCCAGCACGATACTAGCGGGAGCCGAGCAGTACTTC | CASTILAGAEQYF
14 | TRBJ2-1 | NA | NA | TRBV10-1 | TGCGCCAGCAGTGAGTACTTGGTGGACAATGAGCAGTTCTTC | CASSEYLVDNEQFF
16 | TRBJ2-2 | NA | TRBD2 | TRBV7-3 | TGTGCCAGCACTCCGGGGGGTTCCGCGAACACCGGGGAGCTGTTTTTT | CASTPGGSANTGELFF
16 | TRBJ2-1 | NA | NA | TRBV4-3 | TGCGCCAGCAGCCTGGCCCGTATACCCCCATCGGGTGAGCAGTTCTTC | CASSLARIPPSGEQFF
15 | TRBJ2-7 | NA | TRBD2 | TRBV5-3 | TGTGCCAGAAGCTTGGCTAGCGGGAACTCCTACGAGCAGTACTTC | CARSLASGNSYEQYF
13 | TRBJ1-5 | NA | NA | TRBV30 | TGTGCCTGGAGTTTACAGGTGAATCAGCCCCAGCATTTT | CAWSLQVNQPQHF
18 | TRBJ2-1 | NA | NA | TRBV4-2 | TGTGCCAGCAGCCAAGCACCCGGCCGACAGGCTGCTGGGAATGAGCAGTTCTTC | CASSQAPGRQAAGNEQFF
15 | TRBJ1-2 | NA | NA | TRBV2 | TGTGCCAGCAGCCCTCCTGGGGGCAGAAGATATGGCTACACCTTC | CASSPPGGRRYGYTF
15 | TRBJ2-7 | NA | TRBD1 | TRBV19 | TGTGCCAGTAGTATATTGGCAGGGGGCATGTACGAGCAGTACTTC | CASSILAGGMYEQYF
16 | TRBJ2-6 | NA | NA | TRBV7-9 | TGTGCCAGCAGCTTAGTCGGGAGCGACGGGGCCAACGTCCTGACTTTC | CASSLVGSDGANVLTF
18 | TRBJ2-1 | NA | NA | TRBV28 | TGTGCCAGCAGTTCCTTCCGACTGGAAACAAGCTCCTACAATGAGCAGTTCTTC | CASSSFRLETSSYNEQFF
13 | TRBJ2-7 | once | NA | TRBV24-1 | TGTGCCACCAGTGATCCACAGGGATACGAGCAGTACTTC | CATSDPQGYEQYF
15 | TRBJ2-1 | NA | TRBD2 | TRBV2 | TGTGCCAGCAGTGAAAGCGGGGGGGGCCGTGGTGAGCAGTTCTTC | CASSESGGGRGEQFF
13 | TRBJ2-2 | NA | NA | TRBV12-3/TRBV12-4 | TGTGCCAGCAGTCACGGGTTCACCGGGGAGCTGTTTTTT | CASSHGFTGELFF
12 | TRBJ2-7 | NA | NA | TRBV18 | TGTGCCAGCTCACCTAAACCCGGCGAGCAGTACTTC | CASSPKPGEQYF
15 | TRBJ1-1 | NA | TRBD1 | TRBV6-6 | TGTGCCAGCAGTTACCCCGGGACAGGGGGCGTAGGAGCTTTCTTT | CASSYPGTGGVGAFF
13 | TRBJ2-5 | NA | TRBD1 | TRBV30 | TGTGCCTGGCAGGGACAGAACCAAGAGACCCAGTACTTC | CAWQGQNQETQYF
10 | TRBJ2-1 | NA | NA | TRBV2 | TGTGCCAGTGATGGGGGCCGGCCGTTCTTC | CASDGGRPFF
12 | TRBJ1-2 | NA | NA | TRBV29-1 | TGCAGCGTTGCCCCGGGGATCTATGGCTACACCTTC | CSVAPGIYGYTF
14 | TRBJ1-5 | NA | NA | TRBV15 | TGTGCCACCAGCAATAGGGGCCAGAATCAGCCCCAGCATTTT | CATSNRGQNQPQHF
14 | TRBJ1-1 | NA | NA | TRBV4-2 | TGTGCCAGCAGCCAAGGCCCAGGGTCAGGTGAAGCTTTCTTT | CASSQGPGSGEAFF
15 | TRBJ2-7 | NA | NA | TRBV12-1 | TGTGCCAGCAGCCAACGGACAGGGGGCCCCTACGAGCAGTACTTC | CASSQRTGGPYEQYF
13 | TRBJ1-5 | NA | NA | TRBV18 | TGTGCCAGCTCGAATGACATCTATAAGCCCCAGCATTTT | CASSNDIYKPQHF
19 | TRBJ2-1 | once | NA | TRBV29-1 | TGCAGCTCGGTAGGCATCCTCGACTACAGCGAGAAACTGGACAATGAGCAGTTCTTC | CSSVGILDYSEKLDNEQFF
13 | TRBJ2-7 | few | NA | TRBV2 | TGTGCCAGCAGTGACAGGGGAACAATAGGGCAGTACTTC | CASSDRGTIGQYF
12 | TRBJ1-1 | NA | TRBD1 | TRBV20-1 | TGCAGTGCTAGTGACAGGGCGACTGAAGCTTTCTTT | CSASDRATEAFF
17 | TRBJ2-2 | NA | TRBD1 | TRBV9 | TGTGCCAGCAGCGGAACTCCGATAGGGGGCATGACCGGGGAGCTGTTTTTT | CASSGTPIGGMTGELFF
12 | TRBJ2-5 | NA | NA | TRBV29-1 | TGCAGCGTTGCTGAGATAGCAGAGACCCAGTACTTC | CSVAEIAETQYF
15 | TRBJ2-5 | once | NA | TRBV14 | TGTGCCAGCAGCCAAGATCGAGGACTCGGCGGGGCCCAGTACTTC | CASSQDRGLGGAQYF
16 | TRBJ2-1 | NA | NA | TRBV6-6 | TGTGCCAGCAGGCCCCGAGCGGGCCTCTCCTACAATGAGCAGTTCTTC | CASRPRAGLSYNEQFF
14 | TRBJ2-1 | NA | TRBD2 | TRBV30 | TGTGCCTGGAGTACTAGCGGGGCCTACAATGAGCAGTTCTTC | CAWSTSGAYNEQFF
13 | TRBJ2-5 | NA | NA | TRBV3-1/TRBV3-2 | TGTGCCAGCACCCCGGGAGCAAAAGGGACCCAGTACTTC | CASTPGAKGTQYF
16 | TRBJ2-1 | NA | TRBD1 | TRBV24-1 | TGTGCCACCAGTGACCCCGGGACAGGGGGATACAATGAGCAGTTCTTC | CATSDPGTGGYNEQFF
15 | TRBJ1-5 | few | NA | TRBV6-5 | TGTGCCAGCAGTTACTCGCGCGATAGCAATCAGCCCCAGCATTTT | CASSYSRDSNQPQHF
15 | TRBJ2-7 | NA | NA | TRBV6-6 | TGTGCCAGCAGTTACCGCGGGGGCCACTCCTACGAGCAGTACTTC | CASSYRGGHSYEQYF
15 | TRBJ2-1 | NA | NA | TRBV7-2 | TGTGCCAGCAGCTTAAACAGTATGATTATCGATGAGCAGTTCTTC | CASSLNSMIIDEQFF
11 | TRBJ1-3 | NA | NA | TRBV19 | TGTGCCAGTAGTCTGAGGAGCACCATATATTTT | CASSLRSTIYF
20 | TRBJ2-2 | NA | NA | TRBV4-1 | TGCGCCAGCAGCCAAGCCTATCCGGGACTCCCTTTAGGGAACACCGGGGAGCTGTTTTTT | CASSQAYPGLPLGNTGELFF
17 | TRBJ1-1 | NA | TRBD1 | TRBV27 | TGTGCCAGCAGTTTATACAGGGGTCTCCGAATAGACACTGAAGCTTTCTTT | CASSLYRGLRIDTEAFF
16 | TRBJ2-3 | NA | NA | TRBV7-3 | TGTGCCAGCAGCTTACTGGGCGGGGCGAACACAGATACGCAGTATTTT | CASSLLGGANTDTQYF
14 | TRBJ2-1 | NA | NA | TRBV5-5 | TGTGCCAGCAGCTTGGGGGGGCCCTACAATGAGCAGTTCTTC | CASSLGGPYNEQFF